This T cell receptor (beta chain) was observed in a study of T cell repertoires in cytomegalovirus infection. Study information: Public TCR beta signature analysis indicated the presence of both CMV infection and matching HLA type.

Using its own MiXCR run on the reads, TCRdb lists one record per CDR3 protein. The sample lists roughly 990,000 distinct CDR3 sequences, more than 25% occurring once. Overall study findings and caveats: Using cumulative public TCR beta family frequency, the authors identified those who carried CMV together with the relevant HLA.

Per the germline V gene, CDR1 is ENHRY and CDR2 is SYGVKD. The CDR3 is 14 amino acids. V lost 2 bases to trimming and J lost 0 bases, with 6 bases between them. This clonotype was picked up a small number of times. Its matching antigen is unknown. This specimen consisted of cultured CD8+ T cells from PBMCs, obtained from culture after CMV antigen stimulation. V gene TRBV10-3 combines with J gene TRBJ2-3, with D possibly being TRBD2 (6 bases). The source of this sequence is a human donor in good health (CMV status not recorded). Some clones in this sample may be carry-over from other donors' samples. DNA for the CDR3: TGTGCCATCAGTGAGCGGGGGAGCACAGATACGCAGTATTTT. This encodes CAISERGSTDTQYF.